This T cell receptor beta chain was obtained from a study of blood T cell repertoires in COVID-19 (dated by TCRdb to the early 2020s). A note on the overall study: Collaborator samples came from the United States, Italy and Spain and covered acute and convalescent phases of COVID-19. The prospective study material was composed of cDNA or gDNA derived from T cells, B-cell-depleted T cells, or PBMCs. The dataset comprised deeply sampled blood TCRbeta repertoires from subjects exposed to, actively infected with, or recovered from COVID-19. The repertoires were made available in a free public database intended to serve as a resource for research on the immune response to SARS-CoV-2. The samples were drawn from two sources: the first 160 participants of the ongoing ImmuneRACE study, and 1,000 to 1,500 subjects contributed by 6 global collaborators. Sample metadata almost always included a de-identified subject ID, COVID-19 status, age in years and sex. Where available, HLA class I and class II types were taken from metadata supplied by the sample provider and were not determined by assay-based typing.

The immunoSEQ Assay, a bias-controlled multiplex PCR, was used to amplify TCRbeta CDR3 regions from genomic DNA. The published analysis was carried out like this. Nucleated cell counts per sample were estimated from amplification of reference gene primers within the assay. To quantify the absolute abundance of each unique TCRbeta CDR3 rearrangement, sequence reads were collapsed and filtered. For each sample, productive Simpson clonality was calculated by taking the square root of Simpson's diversity index across productive rearrangements. The immuneACCESS repertoire file appears here via TCRdb, limited to in-frame rearrangements. These files lack a portion of the clones; in checked studies, under half of the deficit traces to unresolved V genes, and the cause of the others is not known. That table gives V, J and clone size, and the DNA gave D and trimming. Present in this sample are 120,000 to 150,000 clones, around 82% of which were seen just once. The top ten hold about an eighth of the sample.

This clone has just a few counts. Its recognized antigen is unknown. The sample holds no much larger clone one base away, and base qualities are not on file. V is pared back by 6 bases and J by 10 bases, with 17 bases lying between the germline termini. The CDR3 runs 14 residues from the cysteine to the phenylalanine. Only the CDR3 DNA stays, 42 bases, in frame from base 1. CDR1 and CDR2 (SGHNT, YYREEE) derive from the germline V gene (reference sequence). What the authors observed across the whole study: How much clinical and demographic metadata was included differed by source and by participant, and the metadata was provided uncurated.

The collaborating institutions used their own protocols to collect whole blood in K2EDTA tubes. For TCRbeta analysis, collaborator samples were shipped as frozen whole blood, as isolated PBMCs, or as DNA extracted from either sample type. The TCR sequence derives from a man in his 60s with active or convalescent COVID-19. Sequencing was performed on peripheral blood. The chain uses TRBV5-4 and TRBJ1-6; the D gene cannot be named for sure. The CDR3 protein is CASTMSEARSPLHF. The DNA is as follows: TGTGCCAGCACCATGAGTGAGGCACGCTCACCCCTCCACTTT.